This entry lists 27 T cell receptor beta chains sequenced from one sample in a study of T cell responses to AZD1222 COVID-19 vaccine. TCRdb's table, derived via immunoSEQ multiplex PCR, lists solely in-frame clones and lacks some. There are some 180,000 clones in the sample; about 92% occur only once, and 3.6% lies in the top ten. The source was peripheral blood, collected 28 days after the second dose of the MenACWY control vaccine. The source of these receptors is an adult who received the MenACWY meningococcal vaccine as a control.

As for this clone: The same CDR3 arises from other DNA sequences in this sample as well. The CDR3 here is CASSVGRGTYNEQFF. CDR3 nucleotides: TGTGCCAGCAGCGTAGGAAGAGGGACGTACAATGAGCAGTTCTTC. The chain is built from TRBV9 and TRBJ2-1, with D perhaps TRBD1 or TRBD2 (5 bases each). CDR3 length: 15 residues. The germline V and J ends were trimmed by 0 bases and 4 bases, with 11 bases remaining between them. The germline CDR1 and CDR2 sequences are SGDLS and YYNGEE. The whole variable domain, filled in from reference TRBV9 and TRBJ2-1, reads DSGVTQTPKHLITATGQRVTLRCSPRSGDLSVYWYQQSLDQGLQFLIQYYNGEERAKGNILERFSAQQFPDLHSELNLSSLELGDSALYFCASSVGRGTYNEQFFGPGTRLTVL.

The chain couples TRBV7-3 to TRBJ2-5, with TRBD2 matching over 9 bases. This CDR3 region has 14 residues. Germline V gene data show CDR1 as SGHTA and CDR2 as FQGTGA. J gave up 7 bases and V 5 bases, and 8 bases lay outside the gene matches. The DNA for the CDR3 is TGTGCCAGCAGCGCTAATAGCGGGAGTTCGACCCAGTACTTC. Amino acid sequence: CASSANSGSSTQYF. Full variable domain (outside the CDR3, taken from reference TRBV7-3 and TRBJ2-5): GAGVSQTPSNKVTEKGKYVELRCDPISGHTALYWYRQSLGQGPEFLIYFQGTGAADDSGLPNDRFFAVRPEGSVSTLKIQRTERGDSAVYLCASSANSGSSTQYFGPGTRLLVL.

The chain recombines TRBV19 with TRBJ2-7, with D perhaps assigned TRBD1 or TRBD2 (5 bases each). This CDR3 comprises 16 residues. The germline CDR1 and CDR2 sequences are LNHDA and SQIVND (reference sequence). Trimming stripped 4 bases from V and 6 bases from J, with 22 bases between. The CDR3 reads CASSNSDSGLGFEQYF. In DNA form, the CDR3 reads TGTGCCAGTAGTAACAGCGACAGCGGCCTTGGGTTCGAGCAGTACTTC.

V usage is TRBV4-2 and J usage is TRBJ1-1, with 9 nucleotides matching TRBD1. After removal of 3 bases from V and 5 bases from J, the junction contained 19 bases not matched to a gene. Looked up from germline, CDR1 is LGHNA and CDR2 is YNFKEQ. The CDR3 has 19 amino acids. The CDR3 DNA reads TGTGCCAGCAGCCAGCATAGGGGTGACAGGGGGACGGTCTGGACTGAAGCTTTCTTT. This sequence encodes CASSQHRGDRGTVWTEAFF.

The rearrangement uses TRBV5-1 and TRBJ2-5, with D unclear. Germline CDR1 is SGHRS and CDR2 is YFSETQ. Trimming took 2 bases from V and 1 from J, leaving 0 bases between them. This CDR3 is 11 amino acids long. The CDR3 DNA reads as TGCGCCAGCAGCTTCCAAGAGACCCAGTACTTC. It encodes CASSFQETQYF.

V gene TRBV7-2 combines with J gene TRBJ2-1, with TRBD2 as a possible D gene (5 bases). Germline CDR1 reads SGHTA; CDR2 reads FQGNSA. The V gene lost 1 base and the J gene lost 10 bases, with 11 bases spanning the gap. This CDR3 is 13 amino acids long. DNA for the CDR3: TGTGCCAGCAGCTTAGTGCTAGCCGGAGAGCAGTTCTTC. This codes for CASSLVLAGEQFF.

CDR3 protein: CASSETGFEAFF. The CDR3 DNA sequence: TGCGCCAGCAGCGAAACGGGATTTGAAGCTTTCTTT. The rearrangement uses TRBV5-1 and TRBJ1-1, with no clear D. The V and J ends lost 4 bases and 7 bases respectively, with 11 bases between them. The length of the CDR3 is 12 residues. Germline V gives CDR1 SGHRS, CDR2 YFSETQ.

The V gene is TRBV6-5, the J gene TRBJ1-1, with D unclear. CDR1 and CDR2 (germline): MNHEY, SVGAGI. V lost 11 bases and J 0 bases, leaving 13 bases between the germline ends. This CDR3 has 13 amino acids. Here the CDR3 reads CACHRDLNTEAFF. For the CDR3, the DNA is TGTGCCTGCCACAGAGATCTGAACACTGAAGCTTTCTTT.

The chain joins TRBV9 to TRBJ2-1; D tentatively reads TRBD1 or TRBD2 (5 bases each). CDR1 is SGDLS, CDR2 YYNGEE, per germline. V was trimmed by 0 bases and J by 4 bases, leaving 8 bases between them. The CDR3 is 14 residues long. CDR3 nucleotides: TGTGCCAGCAGCGTAGGGGACCGGTACAATGAGCAGTTCTTC. Translating it yields CASSVGDRYNEQFF.

In nucleotides, the CDR3 is TGTGCCAGCAGCTTAACCGGGAGCTCCTACAATGAGCAGTTCTTC. This encodes CASSLTGSSYNEQFF. The chain has TRBV7-9 and TRBJ2-1; maybe TRBD2 (6 bases). This CDR3 is 15 amino acids long. Germline assignment: CDR1 SEHNR and CDR2 FQNEAQ (reference sequence). V lost 2 bases to trimming and J lost 0 bases, with 8 bases between them.

The chain has TRBV27 and TRBJ1-1; D possibly corresponds to TRBD1 (6 bases). The germline gives CDR1 MNHEY, CDR2 SMNVEV (reference sequence). Deletions cut 5 bases from V and 6 bases from J, with 16 bases between. This CDR3 comprises 14 residues. The CDR3 bases are TGTGCCAGCAGTAGGGACATTAGGGGGGCTGAAGCTTTCTTT. Translation: CASSRDIRGAEAFF.

This clone was observed a few times. DNA of the CDR3: TGTGCCAGTAGTCCAGCGGGAGTGGACGGGGAGCTGTTTTTT. Amino acids: CASSPAGVDGELFF. This rearrangement joins TRBV19 to TRBJ2-2; 8 bases fit TRBD2. The V gene's germline CDR1 is LNHDA and CDR2 SQIVND (reference sequence). CDR3 size: 14 residues. V shed 5 bases and J 7 bases; nucleotides not matched to a gene: 6.

V gene TRBV3-1 (or the pseudogene TRBV3-2) combines with J gene TRBJ2-3; 13 positions agree with TRBD2. This CDR3 spans 16 amino acids. Unmatched junction bases numbered 4, after V lost 4 bases and J lost 3 bases. Germline values: CDR1 LGHDT, CDR2 YNNKEL (reference sequence). CDR3 amino acids: CASSPGLAGATDTQYF. CDR3 coding DNA: TGTGCCAGCAGCCCTGGACTAGCGGGAGCAACAGATACGCAGTATTTT.

This clone appeared a single time. J is TRBJ1-5 and V is TRBV28; the match to TRBD1 covers 7 bases. Germline assignment: CDR1 MDHEN and CDR2 SYDVKM. The V and J ends lost 2 bases and 7 bases, in that order; junction bases with no gene match: 8. CDR3 length: 15 amino acids. Here the CDR3 reads CASSLGEGGEQPQHF. DNA for the CDR3: TGTGCCAGCAGTTTAGGGGAAGGGGGCGAACAGCCCCAGCATTTT.

This rearrangement joins TRBV19 to TRBJ2-7; perhaps TRBD2 as D (5 bases). Germline CDR1 LNHDA, CDR2 SQIVND (reference sequence). V shed 5 bases and J shed 1 base, with 15 bases lying between them. This CDR3 has 15 residues. The CDR3 protein is CASSVSSTQSYEQYF. The CDR3 bases are TGTGCCAGTAGTGTGTCTAGCACGCAATCCTACGAGCAGTACTTC.

The chain has TRBV4-2 and TRBJ1-3; unclear D gene. Germline V gene lookup returns CDR1 LGHNA and CDR2 YNFKEQ. V lost 1 base, J lost 7 bases, and 17 bases lay in between. CDR3 length equals 16 residues. As DNA, the CDR3 is TGTGCCAGCAGCCAAGGGCGAGGAGGATCATTTAACACCATATATTTT. Its translation is CASSQGRGGSFNTIYF.

The chain combines TRBV24-1 with TRBJ1-1; maybe TRBD1 (6 bases). The V end lost 7 bases, the J end lost 11 bases, and 19 bases lay between the germline ends. CDR3 length: 13 amino acids. Germline CDR1 is KGHDR and CDR2 is SFDVKD. CDR3 sequence: CATSAGDPRGAFF. CDR3 sequence (DNA): TGTGCCACCAGCGCAGGGGATCCTCGGGGGGCTTTCTTT.

V usage is TRBV27 and J usage is TRBJ2-6; no reliable D call. The CDR3 sequence is 13 residues long. Trimming pared 3 bases from V and 0 bases from J, leaving 0 bases between. Germline CDR1 MNHEY, CDR2 SMNVEV (reference sequence). Here the CDR3 DNA reads TGTGCCAGCAGTTTCTCTGGGGCCAACGTCCTGACTTTC. Amino acids: CASSFSGANVLTF.

Only one count was recorded for this clone. This chain connects TRBV7-7 to TRBJ2-2; weak D call: TRBD1 (5 bases). Trimming took 4 bases from V and 0 from J, leaving 15 bases between them. The CDR3 totals 17 residues. Germline CDR1 and CDR2: SSHAT and FNYEAQ (reference sequence). The CDR3 spells CASSSLPTVSNTGELFF. The CDR3 DNA sequence: TGTGCCAGCAGCTCTCTCCCGACAGTTTCGAACACCGGGGAGCTGTTTTTT.

The chain is built from TRBV4-3 and TRBJ2-1; 7 bases map to TRBD2. Germline V gene lookup returns CDR1 LGHNA and CDR2 YSLEER. V lost 1 base and J lost 2; bases outside the gene matches: 11. The CDR3 has 18 residues. CDR3 bases: TGCGCCAGCAGCCAAGCTTCGAATAGCGGGCCTCCCTACAATGAGCAGTTCTTC. Its translation: CASSQASNSGPPYNEQFF.

This clone showed up just once. The rearrangement joins TRBV27 to TRBJ1-4, with D unresolved. CDR1 and CDR2 from the germline V gene are MNHEY and SMNVEV (reference sequence). Deletions cut 7 bases from V and 8 bases from J, with 20 bases between. CDR3 length: 15 amino acids. The CDR3 here is CASTSRALSLEKLFF. The CDR3 nucleotides are TGTGCCAGCACTTCTAGAGCGCTATCCCTCGAAAAACTGTTTTTT.

The J gene is TRBJ2-7, the V gene TRBV10-2, with a possible D match to TRBD2 (6 bases). V lost 7 bases and J lost 3, with 13 bases in between. CDR3 length: 13 amino acids. Per the germline V gene, CDR1 is WSHSY and CDR2 is SAAADI. CDR3 coding DNA: TGCGCCAGCAAACCTAGCGTAGTCTACGAGCAGTACTTC. It yields the protein CASKPSVVYEQYF.

The chain employs TRBV5-1 and TRBJ2-1; 13 positions agree with TRBD2. V shed 3 bases and J 15 bases; nucleotides not matched to a gene: 12. Germline-derived CDR1 and CDR2 are SGHRS and YFSETQ. The CDR3 has 15 amino acids. CDR3 bases: TGCGCCAGCAGCTGGGATACTAGCGGGAGGGCCCCACGGTTCTTC. This translates into CASSWDTSGRAPRFF. The full variable domain, rest sourced from reference TRBV5-1 and TRBJ2-1, is KAGVTQTPRYLIKTRGQQVTLSCSPISGHRSVSWYQQTPGQGLQFLFEYFSETQRNKGNFPGRFSGRQFSNSRSEMNVSTLELGDSALYLCASSWDTSGRAPRFFGPGTRLTVL.

CDR3 DNA sequence: TGTGCCAGCAGCTTAGGGGTCATGATTAACACTGAAGCTTTCTTT. This gives the protein CASSLGVMINTEAFF. The rearrangement joins TRBV7-2 to TRBJ1-1; no clear D. V was pared by 1 base and J by 2 bases, with 11 bases between. CDR3 length equals 15 residues. Germline loops: CDR1 SGHTA, CDR2 FQGNSA.

DNA for the CDR3: TGCGCCAGCAGGACAAGGGGCGGAGGGGACGAGCAGTACTTC. Its translation is CASRTRGGGDEQYF. The chain links TRBV5-1 to TRBJ2-7, with a possible D match to TRBD2 (6 bases). The CDR3 runs to 14 residues. In germline, CDR1 is SGHRS, CDR2 YFSETQ. The V end lost 5 bases, the J end lost 5 bases, and 17 bases lay between the germline ends.

The chain carries TRBV3-1 (or the pseudogene TRBV3-2) and TRBJ2-7, with D uncertain. The CDR3 consists of 14 residues. Trimming removed 4 bases from V and 5 bases from J, with 15 bases in between. The germline V gene encodes CDR1 LGHDT and CDR2 YNNKEL (reference sequence). DNA for the CDR3: TGTGCCAGCAGCCCTTGGGCCAAAATGGACGAGCAGTACTTC. This codes for CASSPWAKMDEQYF.

Written as DNA, the CDR3 is TGTGCCAGTAGCCGGGACGGTTACTCCTACGAGCAGTACTTC. Protein product: CASSRDGYSYEQYF. The chain recombines TRBV19 with TRBJ2-7; D assignment may be TRBD1 or TRBD2 (5 bases each). Between the trimmed V and J ends, which lost 6 bases and 0 bases, there was a span of 12 bases. The CDR3 has 14 residues. Germline V gene lookup returns CDR1 LNHDA and CDR2 SQIVND (reference sequence).